This T cell receptor (beta chain) came from a study of cytomegalovirus exposure and HLA in healthy donors. The study's findings and limits: Among the CMV-associated chains, three were confirmed in vitro as specific for CMV antigens.

Using immunoSEQ multiplex PCR, the repertoire was profiled, and TCRdb retains in-frame clones only, with some absent. The top ten clones hold 4.5% to 6% of a sample with about 56,000 clones, more than 85% of them seen once. This CDR3 is built from 12 residues. Germline CDR1 MNHEY, CDR2 SMNVEV (reference sequence). This clone was seen just once. Its specificity is unknown. Specimen: PBMCs. This TCR derives from a woman between 18 and 29 years old in good health and CMV-seronegative. The chain couples TRBV27 to TRBJ2-5; tentatively, D is TRBD2 (6 bases). The CDR3 here is CTSSGVGETQYF. The CDR3 bases are TGTACTAGCTCGGGAGTCGGCGAGACCCAGTACTTC.